The next 25 T cell receptor beta chains were all read from a single sample in a study of blood T cell repertoires in COVID-19 (dated by TCRdb to about 2020). Receptor amplification or capture employed the immunoSEQ multiplex PCR assay. Held by TCRdb, this immuneACCESS table contains in-frame sequences only and omits some clones. Under half of the omission traces to an unresolved V gene where checked; the cause of the rest is unknown. Recorded for this sample are under 250,000 clones; roughly 86% of them occurred a single time. Around 12% of the sample belongs to the ten largest clones. Material for sequencing was peripheral blood. The source is a man aged 80 or over with acute or convalescent COVID-19.

The chain carries TRBV6-2 or TRBV6-3 and TRBJ2-7; D may be TRBD1 (5 bases). CDR1 and CDR2 from the germline V gene are MNHEY and SVGEGT. The V end lost 0 bases, the J end lost 1 base, and 16 bases lay between the germline ends. This CDR3 has 17 amino acids. CDR3 residues: CASSYSTPQTVSYEQYF. CDR3 sequence (DNA): TGTGCCAGCAGTTACTCGACCCCCCAGACAGTTTCCTACGAGCAGTACTTC.

The V and J genes are TRBV2 and TRBJ2-7, with D perhaps TRBD1 (6 bases). Germline V lookup: CDR1 SNHLY, CDR2 FYNNEI. This CDR3 has 12 amino acids. Between the trimmed V and J ends, which lost 8 bases and 2 bases, there was a span of 10 bases. The CDR3 DNA is TGTGCCAGCCGGGACAACACCTACGAGCAGTACTTC. Translated: CASRDNTYEQYF.

About this clone: The sample carries other DNA sequences with the same CDR3. This chain joins TRBV6-5 and TRBJ2-1; D may be TRBD2 (5 bases). The CDR3 spans 13 residues. Germline values: CDR1 MNHEY, CDR2 SVGAGI. The V end was cut by 2 bases, the J end by 4 bases, with 6 bases between. Here the CDR3 reads CASSYGEYNEQFF. The CDR3 nucleotides are TGTGCCAGCAGTTACGGGGAGTACAATGAGCAGTTCTTC.

The V and J genes are TRBV6-6 and TRBJ1-1; D not resolved. Germline CDR1 is MNHNY and CDR2 is SVGAGI (reference sequence). Trimming shortened V by 8 bases and J by 3 bases, and 16 bases separated the two germline ends. The CDR3 has 14 amino acids. The CDR3 sequence: CASGSREKHTEAFF. The CDR3 region has the DNA TGTGCCAGCGGATCCCGGGAGAAGCACACTGAAGCTTTCTTT.

V gene TRBV4-3 combines with J gene TRBJ2-6; D gene ambiguous. With 0 bases removed from V and 0 bases from J, the gap between germline ends came to 6 bases. This CDR3 has 16 residues. Germline values: CDR1 LGHNA, CDR2 YSLEER. The CDR3 is CASSQDTGSGANVLTF. As DNA, the CDR3 is TGCGCCAGCAGCCAAGATACTGGCTCTGGGGCCAACGTCCTGACTTTC.

This rearrangement joins TRBV27 to TRBJ1-3; no clear D. This CDR3 contains 14 residues. V lost 8 bases to trimming and J lost 0 bases, with 11 bases between them. Germline values: CDR1 MNHEY, CDR2 SMNVEV (reference sequence). The CDR3 protein is CASGPLASGNTIYF. In DNA, the CDR3 is TGTGCCAGCGGGCCCCTCGCCTCTGGAAACACCATATATTTT.

The genes are TRBV7-2 and TRBJ1-1, with 8 bases that match TRBD1. With 5 bases clipped from V and 5 bases from J, the junction kept 10 bases outside the gene matches. Germline CDR1 reads SGHTA; CDR2 reads FQGNSA. CDR3 length: 15 amino acids. The CDR3 DNA is TGTGCCAGCAGCAGATCGGGACAGGCGGTTACTGAAGCTTTCTTT. This translates into CASSRSGQAVTEAFF.

The rearrangement joins TRBV27 to TRBJ1-5; TRBD1 might be the D (6 bases). The CDR3 has 15 residues. Germline CDR1 MNHEY, CDR2 SMNVEV (reference sequence). The germline V and J ends were trimmed by 6 bases and 3 bases, with 15 bases remaining between them. Written as DNA, the CDR3 is TGTGCCAGCAGCTCCGGGGGGCGCCCCAATCAGCCCCAGCATTTT. The encoded protein is CASSSGGRPNQPQHF.

The V call is TRBV3-1 (or the pseudogene TRBV3-2), the J call TRBJ1-6; D gene uncertain. This CDR3 contains 13 residues. Trimming removed 4 bases at V and 5 bases at J, with 6 bases between. CDR1 is LGHDT and CDR2 is YNNKEL in the germline V gene (reference sequence). The CDR3 nucleotides are TGTGCCAGCAGCCGGTCAGATAATTCACCCCTCCACTTT. This encodes CASSRSDNSPLHF.

CDR3 sequence (DNA): TGTGCCAGCAGTTCACCGGGACAGTTGAACACTGAAGCTTTCTTT. This gives the protein CASSSPGQLNTEAFF. The genes are TRBV28 and TRBJ1-1; 7 bases fit TRBD1. The length of the CDR3 is 15 residues. J was trimmed by 0 bases and V by 4 bases; bases with no gene match: 5. Germline V gives CDR1 MDHEN, CDR2 SYDVKM. Based on the CDR3 plus reference TRBV28 and TRBJ1-1, the full variable domain is DVKVTQSSRYLVKRTGEKVFLECVQDMDHENMFWYRQDPGLGLRLIYFSYDVKMKEKGDIPEGYSVSREKKERFSLILESASTNQTSMYLCASSSPGQLNTEAFFGQGTRLTVV.

The gene calls are TRBV6-2 or TRBV6-3 and TRBJ2-1, with D perhaps TRBD2 (6 bases). The CDR3 has 16 amino acids. Germline assignment: CDR1 MNHEY and CDR2 SVGEGT. The V end was cut by 6 bases, the J end by 3 bases, with 18 bases between. The DNA of the CDR3 is TGTGCCAGCAGCCTGGGACTTCAGCCTGTCTACAATGAGCAGTTCTTC. It specifies CASSLGLQPVYNEQFF.

The chain employs TRBV6-5 and TRBJ1-5, with D possibly TRBD1 on 5 matching bases. The CDR3 extends over 15 amino acids. V lost 0 bases and J 4 bases, leaving 10 bases between the germline ends. Germline-derived CDR1 and CDR2 are MNHEY and SVGAGI. CDR3 nucleotide sequence: TGTGCCAGCAGTTACTCTGGGAGGGGTAATCAGCCCCAGCATTTT. Its translation is CASSYSGRGNQPQHF.

The genes are TRBV4-1 and TRBJ2-1; D possibly corresponds to TRBD2 (5 bases). CDR3 length: 17 residues. Per germline, CDR1 MGHRA and CDR2 YSYEKL. The V and J ends lost 0 bases and 2 bases respectively, with 14 bases between them. CDR3 nucleotide sequence: TGCGCCAGCAGCCAAGATGATAGGACCGGGACCTACAATGAGCAGTTCTTC. It translates to CASSQDDRTGTYNEQFF.

This chain links TRBV19 with TRBJ2-5, with TRBD2 identical over 9 bases. There are 15 residues in the CDR3. Germline values: CDR1 LNHDA, CDR2 SQIVND (reference sequence). V was pared by 5 bases and J by 1 base, with 5 bases of the junction left unmatched. The CDR3 DNA sequence: TGTGCCAGTAGTGATAGCGGGAGTGGCCAAGAGACCCAGTACTTC. This encodes CASSDSGSGQETQYF.

This clone was seen only once. The gene calls are TRBV28 and TRBJ1-1; D call uncertain. The V gene's germline CDR1 is MDHEN and CDR2 SYDVKM. This CDR3 contains 11 residues. Deletions cut 8 bases from V and 1 base from J, with 5 bases between. In DNA form, the CDR3 reads TGTGCCAGCGAGGGGAACACTGAAGCTTTCTTT. The encoded protein is CASEGNTEAFF.

This clone has more than one count but fewer than ten. The chain couples TRBV19 to TRBJ1-5; 9 bases line up with TRBD1. Germline lookup yields CDR1 LNHDA and CDR2 SQIVND (reference sequence). With 5 bases clipped from V and 10 bases from J, the junction kept 12 bases outside the gene matches. This CDR3 region has 15 residues. CDR3 coding DNA: TGTGCCAGTAGTGGGGGGGACAGGGTAAGTGGACCCCAGCATTTT. It yields the protein CASSGGDRVSGPQHF.

This chain joins TRBV6-5 and TRBJ1-2; no clear D gene. Trimming took 6 bases from V and 6 from J, leaving 14 bases between them. The CDR3 extends over 13 amino acids. Germline values: CDR1 MNHEY, CDR2 SVGAGI. The CDR3 region has the DNA TGTGCCAGCAGAGAGACCGGGTTGGATGGCTACACCTTC. Protein: CASRETGLDGYTF.

The chain employs TRBV10-2 and TRBJ1-5, with a weak D call TRBD1 (5 bases). This CDR3 has 13 amino acids. V lost 6 bases and J lost 7, with 13 bases in between. Germline CDR1 reads WSHSY; CDR2 reads SAAADI. The CDR3 protein is CASSNYQGQPQHF. DNA of the CDR3: TGCGCCAGCAGCAACTATCAGGGCCAGCCCCAGCATTTT.

The genes are TRBV5-8 and TRBJ1-5; D possibly corresponds to TRBD1 (5 bases). Trimming took 0 bases from V and 8 from J, leaving 18 bases between them. Germline V gene data show CDR1 as SGHTS and CDR2 as YDEGEE. This CDR3 has 16 amino acids. The DNA of the CDR3 is TGTGCCAGCAGCTTGGCAGGTTTTGCCGCGGGGGAGCCCCAGCATTTT. As protein: CASSLAGFAAGEPQHF.

The chain carries TRBV4-1 and TRBJ2-7; a weak D match, TRBD2 (5 bases). The CDR3 contains 13 residues. The germline V and J ends were trimmed by 1 base and 5 bases, with 9 bases remaining between them. CDR1 MGHRA and CDR2 YSYEKL come from the germline V gene. CDR3: CASSQGVAHEQYF. The DNA of the CDR3 is TGCGCCAGCAGCCAAGGCGTAGCGCACGAGCAGTACTTC.

This clone came up once. J is TRBJ2-7 and V is TRBV6-2 or TRBV6-3; 11 bases are shared with TRBD2. This CDR3 has 20 residues. The germline gives CDR1 MNHEY, CDR2 SVGEGT. V dropped 2 bases and J dropped 2; count of bases not matched to a gene: 17. The CDR3 region has the DNA TGTGCCAGCAGTTACCGGGCCCCTTCTAGCGGGGGGCTCCTTACCTACGAGCAGTACTTC. As protein: CASSYRAPSSGGLLTYEQYF.

The chain joins TRBV2 to TRBJ1-2, with a weak D call TRBD1 (5 bases). Germline V gene sequence: CDR1 SNHLY, CDR2 FYNNEI. V lost 8 bases and J 3 bases, leaving 16 bases between the germline ends. CDR3 length: 14 residues. CDR3 coding DNA: TGTGCCAGCCAACAGGATCTGCTACACTATGGCTACACCTTC. It encodes CASQQDLLHYGYTF.

The rearrangement uses TRBV10-3 and TRBJ1-3, with D possibly TRBD1 on 5 matching bases. The CDR3 spans 16 residues. V shed 10 bases and J shed 0 bases, with 19 bases lying between them. Germline V gene lookup returns CDR1 ENHRY and CDR2 SYGVKD. The CDR3 coding sequence is TGTGCCACTACGGTGGACATTCCCTACTCTGGAAACACCATATATTTT. It specifies CATTVDIPYSGNTIYF.

The rearrangement uses TRBV2 and TRBJ1-1, with D unresolved. The germline gives CDR1 SNHLY, CDR2 FYNNEI. V was pared by 4 bases and J by 1 base, with 10 bases between. The CDR3 spans 14 residues. This CDR3 reads CASSGLESNTEAFF. The CDR3 DNA reads as TGTGCCAGCAGTGGCCTAGAATCGAACACTGAAGCTTTCTTT.

The chain employs TRBV5-1 and TRBJ2-2; 7 bases line up with TRBD2. J lost 6 bases, V lost 0 bases, and 5 bases had no gene match. CDR1 is SGHRS and CDR2 is YFSETQ in the germline V gene. The CDR3 extends over 15 amino acids. The CDR3 DNA follows: TGCGCCAGCAGCTTGGCCAGGGAGGGTGCCGGGGAGCTGTTTTTT. This translates into CASSLAREGAGELFF. Based on the CDR3 plus reference TRBV5-1 and TRBJ2-2, the full variable domain is KAGVTQTPRYLIKTRGQQVTLSCSPISGHRSVSWYQQTPGQGLQFLFEYFSETQRNKGNFPGRFSGRQFSNSRSEMNVSTLELGDSALYLCASSLAREGAGELFFGEGSRLTVL.